One and the same sample provided the 3 T cell receptor beta chains below, sequenced in a study of cytomegalovirus exposure and HLA in healthy donors. PCR was performed using 60 Vbeta and 13 Jbeta primers. Generated by immunoSEQ multiplex PCR, the TCRdb table keeps only in-frame clones and is missing some. This sample has about 88,000 clones, with about nine tenths found just once. Sequenced sample: PBMCs. These receptors were collected from a man aged 18-30 years in good health and CMV-seronegative.

This chain links TRBV27 with TRBJ2-1, with D possibly TRBD2 on 5 matching bases. Trimming pared 0 bases from V and 10 bases from J, leaving 13 bases between. There are 14 residues in the CDR3. Germline CDR1 and CDR2: MNHEY and SMNVEV (reference sequence). CDR3 amino acids: CASSLSGSSGEQFF. CDR3 coding DNA: TGTGCCAGCAGTTTATCCGGGTCCTCGGGGGAGCAGTTCTTC.

The genes are TRBV27 and TRBJ2-3; 9 positions agree with TRBD2. The CDR3 contains 15 residues. From germline, CDR1 is MNHEY and CDR2 SMNVEV (reference sequence). V lost 6 bases to trimming and J lost 6 bases; unmatched junction nucleotides: 10. The CDR3 reads CASRQGAGGGDTQYF. Here the CDR3 DNA reads TGTGCCAGCAGGCAGGGAGCGGGAGGAGGGGATACGCAGTATTTT.

The V and J genes are TRBV25-1 and TRBJ2-1; 8 positions match TRBD2. Germline values: CDR1 MGHDK, CDR2 SYGVNS. This CDR3 region has 16 residues. The V gene end was trimmed by 3 bases and the J gene end by 7 bases; junction bases not matched to a gene: 11. Here the CDR3 DNA reads TGTGCCAGCAGTGAGTCGAGGCTAGCGGGTGCGAATGAGCAGTTCTTC. Its translation is CASSESRLAGANEQFF. The full variable domain, completed using reference TRBV25-1 and TRBJ2-1, is EADIYQTPRYLVIGTGKKITLECSQTMGHDKMYWYQQDPGMELHLIHYSYGVNSTEKGDLSSESTVSRIRTEHFPLTLESARPSHTSQYLCASSESRLAGANEQFFGPGTRLTVL.